This passage covers 28 T cell receptor beta chains from one sample sequenced in a study of CD8 T cells in ankylosing spondylitis. TCRdb ran MiXCR on the 5' RACE reads and lists one entry per CDR3 protein. The sample yields under 300,000 distinct CDR3 sequences, more than 9% seen once. The source material was blood, either unsorted or a sorted T cell fraction (not recorded which). The source of these receptors is a male donor with ankylosing spondylitis or in good health (not recorded which).

This clonotype was counted ten times or more. The chain has TRBV12-3 or TRBV12-4 and TRBJ1-2, with 7 bases matching TRBD1. The CDR3 extends over 14 amino acids. The junction had 4 bases not matched to a gene; V was cut back by 2 bases and J by 4 bases. Here the CDR3 reads CASSLLNRGYGYTF. The DNA of the CDR3 is TGTGCCAGCAGTTTATTGAACAGGGGCTATGGCTACACCTTC.

Many counts were recorded for this clonotype. This chain connects TRBV27 to TRBJ2-7, with no clear D. CDR1 is MNHEY, CDR2 SMNVEV, per germline (reference sequence). Trimming pared 2 bases from V and 0 bases from J, leaving 8 bases between. CDR3 length equals 14 residues. The CDR3 is CASSLASSSYEQYF. DNA for the CDR3: TGTGCCAGCAGTTTAGCATCTAGCTCCTACGAGCAGTACTTC.

This clonotype occurred many times. V gene TRBV11-1 combines with J gene TRBJ2-5; 16 nucleotides line up with TRBD2. The CDR3 is 18 residues long. Germline-derived CDR1 and CDR2 are SGHAT and FQDESV (reference sequence). V was clipped by 5 bases and J by 0 bases; unmatched bases: 6. Here the CDR3 DNA reads TGTGCCAGCAGCCGGGGACTAGCGGGAGGGCAGTACCAAGAGACCCAGTACTTC. It is translated as CASSRGLAGGQYQETQYF.

This clonotype was counted many times. The CDR3 loop is CASNVFPGASNYGYTF. CDR3 sequence (DNA): TGCGCCAGCAATGTTTTCCCGGGGGCTAGTAACTATGGCTACACCTTC. This chain connects TRBV5-1 to TRBJ1-2, with D possibly TRBD1 on 6 matching bases. V shed 6 bases and J shed 1 base, with 19 bases lying between them. Germline V gene data show CDR1 as SGHRS and CDR2 as YFSETQ. The CDR3 is 16 amino acids.

This clonotype was picked up many times. The CDR3 loop reads CSALEGVHNEQFF. CDR3 nucleotide sequence: TGCAGTGCCCTCGAAGGGGTCCACAATGAGCAGTTCTTC. The chain uses TRBV20-1 and TRBJ2-1, with D tentatively TRBD1 (5 bases). The V gene's germline CDR1 is DFQATT and CDR2 SNEGSKA (reference sequence). V was trimmed by 6 bases and J by 5 bases, leaving 14 bases between them. The CDR3 length is 13 residues.

The table lists this clonotype with many counts. The chain couples TRBV12-3 or TRBV12-4 to TRBJ1-4; D possibly corresponds to TRBD1 (6 bases). This CDR3 is 14 amino acids long. The V end was cut by 3 bases, the J end by 6 bases, with 11 bases between. The CDR3 reads CASSFSGADEKLFF. CDR3 in DNA: TGTGCCAGCAGTTTTTCGGGGGCAGATGAAAAACTGTTTTTT.

This clonotype showed up many times. This chain uses TRBV4-2 with TRBJ2-3; D perhaps matches TRBD2 (5 bases). CDR1 LGHNA and CDR2 YNFKEQ come from the germline V gene. V was clipped by 0 bases and J by 3 bases, with 16 bases between them. The CDR3 consists of 17 residues. In DNA, the CDR3 is TGTGCCAGCAGCCAAGATGTAGGACTGACTCGTACAGATACGCAGTATTTT. Its translation is CASSQDVGLTRTDTQYF.

The table lists this clonotype with many counts. This chain connects TRBV20-1 to TRBJ2-5; the match to TRBD2 covers 7 bases. The CDR3 runs to 13 residues. The V gene end was trimmed by 5 bases and the J gene end by 4 bases; junction bases not matched to a gene: 7. Germline CDR1 DFQATT, CDR2 SNEGSKA (reference sequence). The CDR3 bases are TGCAGTGCTTCAAGCGGGGTCGGAGAGACCCAGTACTTC. Encoded protein: CSASSGVGETQYF.

This clonotype was counted many times. J is TRBJ2-1 and V is TRBV4-2; TRBD2 is a possible D gene (6 bases). This CDR3 has 17 residues. Germline V gene data show CDR1 as LGHNA and CDR2 as YNFKEQ. Trimming removed 4 bases from V and 0 bases from J, with 16 bases in between. The CDR3 nucleotides are TGTGCCAGCAGCCGAAGGACCGGGGGAGCCTCCTACAATGAGCAGTTCTTC. Protein product: CASSRRTGGASYNEQFF.

The table lists this clonotype with many counts. The chain joins TRBV7-8 to TRBJ2-1, with 10 bases aligning to TRBD2. The CDR3 has 14 residues. V was clipped by 6 bases and J by 7 bases; unmatched bases: 6. Germline assignment: CDR1 SGHVS and CDR2 FQNEAQ. CDR3 DNA sequence: TGTGCCAGCAGTTTCAGCGGGGGGGCAAATGAGCAGTTCTTC. It translates to CASSFSGGANEQFF.

The V call is TRBV7-9, the J call TRBJ1-2; D gene uncertain. This CDR3 is 12 amino acids long. With 5 bases removed from V and 6 bases from J, the gap between germline ends came to 10 bases. Germline assignment: CDR1 SEHNR and CDR2 FQNEAQ (reference sequence). CDR3 region: CASSPGSNGYTF. DNA of the CDR3: TGTGCCAGCAGCCCGGGAAGTAATGGCTACACCTTC. The full variable domain, with the rest looked up from reference TRBV7-9 and TRBJ1-2, is DTGVSQNPRHKITKRGQNVTFRCDPISEHNRLYWYRQTLGQGPEFLTYFQNEAQLEKSRLLSDRFSAERPKGSFSTLEIQRTEQGDSAMYLCASSPGSNGYTFGSGTRLTVV.

This clonotype was detected many times. This chain joins TRBV7-6 and TRBJ2-5, with D unresolved. Per the germline V gene, CDR1 is SGHVS and CDR2 is FNYEAQ. There are 13 residues in the CDR3. The V end was cut by 5 bases, the J end by 0 bases, with 7 bases between. CDR3 protein: CASSPMYQETQYF. CDR3 in DNA: TGTGCCAGCAGCCCTATGTACCAAGAGACCCAGTACTTC.

This clonotype was observed at least ten times. The chain couples TRBV5-1 to TRBJ2-3, with 9 bases fitting TRBD1. Germline CDR1 reads SGHRS; CDR2 reads YFSETQ. V lost 4 bases to trimming and J lost 0 bases; unmatched junction nucleotides: 3. The length of the CDR3 is 15 residues. As DNA, the CDR3 is TGCGCCAGCAGCGTGGACAGGGGTAGCACAGATACGCAGTATTTT. Protein: CASSVDRGSTDTQYF.

This clonotype was seen many times. The chain employs TRBV12-3 or TRBV12-4 and TRBJ2-7; TRBD2 might be the D (5 bases). V shed 3 bases and J shed 2 bases, with 8 bases lying between them. This CDR3 has 13 amino acids. The CDR3 spells CASSFERAYEQYF. CDR3 sequence (DNA): TGTGCCAGCAGTTTCGAGAGGGCCTACGAGCAGTACTTC.

The table lists this clonotype with many counts. The genes are TRBV29-1 and TRBJ2-1; tentative D call: TRBD2 (5 bases). The V end was cut by 4 bases, the J end by 3 bases, with 13 bases between. This CDR3 is built from 14 residues. Germline values: CDR1 SQVTM, CDR2 ANQGSEA. The CDR3 here is CSVVEARGYNEQFF. Written as DNA, the CDR3 is TGCAGCGTTGTGGAGGCGAGAGGCTACAATGAGCAGTTCTTC.

At least ten counts were recorded for this clonotype. This chain joins TRBV15 and TRBJ2-3, with D possibly being TRBD1 (5 bases). V was cut by 6 bases and J by 1 base, with 8 bases left in between. The CDR3 loop spans 13 amino acids. From germline, CDR1 is LNHNV and CDR2 YYDKDF (reference sequence). This chain's CDR3 is CATRMTGTDTQYF. The CDR3 DNA sequence: TGTGCCACCAGGATGACAGGCACAGATACGCAGTATTTT.

This chain links TRBV6-5 with TRBJ2-5, with 8 bases lining up with TRBD2. The V gene end was trimmed by 4 bases and the J gene end by 2 bases; junction bases not matched to a gene: 15. Germline lookup yields CDR1 MNHEY and CDR2 SVGAGI. This CDR3 region has 18 residues. CDR3 residues: CASSSGTRIFRGQETQYF. The CDR3 DNA reads TGTGCCAGCAGTTCCGGGACTAGAATCTTTCGGGGACAAGAGACCCAGTACTTC.

This clonotype was counted at least ten times. The chain combines TRBV5-1 with TRBJ1-6; no reliable D call. Germline V gene data show CDR1 as SGHRS and CDR2 as YFSETQ. V was clipped by 4 bases and J by 12 bases, with 11 bases between them. This CDR3 is built from 12 residues. The CDR3 DNA is TGCGCCAGCAGCCTCGCCGGGGTACCCCTCCACTTT. Translation: CASSLAGVPLHF.

This clonotype was picked up many times. The chain recombines TRBV5-1 with TRBJ2-5; 10 bases match TRBD2. This CDR3 contains 17 residues. Germline CDR1 reads SGHRS; CDR2 reads YFSETQ. V dropped 9 bases and J dropped 2; count of bases not matched to a gene: 16. In DNA, the CDR3 is TGCGCCACCCCGTTGGGGCTAGCGGGAGAGGAGCAAGAGACCCAGTACTTC. Encoded protein: CATPLGLAGEEQETQYF.

This clonotype was counted ten times or more. The chain links TRBV4-1 to TRBJ2-3, with TRBD2 matching 10 bases. V was clipped by 0 bases and J by 5 bases; unmatched bases: 8. CDR3 length equals 17 residues. Germline-derived CDR1 and CDR2 are MGHRA and YSYEKL. The CDR3: CASSQDRRTSGKDTQYF. CDR3 DNA sequence: TGCGCCAGCAGCCAAGATCGGAGGACTAGCGGCAAAGATACGCAGTATTTT.

This clonotype showed up many times. The chain employs TRBV12-3 or TRBV12-4 and TRBJ2-2; D call uncertain. The CDR3 sequence is 12 residues long. V was clipped by 6 bases and J by 10 bases, with 12 bases between them. The CDR3 is CASRESLKELFF. Here the CDR3 DNA reads TGTGCCAGCAGGGAAAGCCTGAAGGAGCTGTTTTTT.

Ten or more counts support this clonotype. This chain connects TRBV18 to TRBJ1-5, with a possible D match to TRBD1 (5 bases). Germline V gives CDR1 KGHSH, CDR2 LQKENI. The V end lost 8 bases, the J end lost 5 bases, and 13 bases lay between the germline ends. The CDR3 is 13 residues long. The CDR3 sequence is CASSPGGDQPQHF. The CDR3 DNA follows: TGTGCCAGCAGTCCGGGGGGGGATCAGCCCCAGCATTTT.

This clonotype was counted between two and nine times. This sequence joins TRBV6-5 and TRBJ2-3; 7 positions agree with TRBD1. The length of the CDR3 is 16 residues. V was pared by 2 bases and J by 4 bases, with 9 bases of the junction left unmatched. Germline CDR1 MNHEY, CDR2 SVGAGI. This chain's CDR3 is CASSYQGRGFSDTQYF. The CDR3 region has the DNA TGTGCCAGCAGTTACCAAGGCAGGGGGTTTTCAGATACGCAGTATTTT.

This clonotype has ten or more counts. This chain uses TRBV6-1 with TRBJ2-5; tentative D call: TRBD2 (5 bases). The V end lost 6 bases, the J end lost 0 bases, and 8 bases lay between the germline ends. Germline CDR1 and CDR2: MNHNS and SASEGT. This CDR3 contains 13 residues. CDR3 in DNA: TGTGCCAGCAGGGGAGAGGACCAAGAGACCCAGTACTTC. Translating it yields CASRGEDQETQYF.

The chain couples TRBV6-5 to TRBJ1-6; D remains ambiguous. V lost 1 base and J lost 8, with 15 bases in between. Germline loops: CDR1 MNHEY, CDR2 SVGAGI. The CDR3 has 16 amino acids. The DNA of the CDR3 is TGTGCCAGCAGTTACTTTTCACCAGGTCCCGATTCACCCCTCCACTTT. Protein product: CASSYFSPGPDSPLHF.

This clonotype has ten or more counts. The V call is TRBV3-1, the J call TRBJ2-7; 11 bases are a match to TRBD2. Germline V gene data show CDR1 as LGHDT and CDR2 as YNNKEL (reference sequence). The CDR3 extends over 16 amino acids. J gave up 6 bases and V 4 bases, and 11 bases lay outside the gene matches. In DNA, the CDR3 is TGTGCCAGCAGCCGTGGGACTAGCGGAACTTTTAGCGAGCAGTACTTC. This codes for CASSRGTSGTFSEQYF.

This clonotype has a count of ten or more. The CDR3 DNA sequence: TGTGCCAGCAGCTCCCGGGCCAAACTCTACAATGAGCAGTTCTTC. Translating it yields CASSSRAKLYNEQFF. The chain couples TRBV11-2 to TRBJ2-1, with D hard to call. The CDR3 covers 15 residues. The V gene's germline CDR1 is SGHAT and CDR2 FQNNGV. V lost 4 bases to trimming and J lost 3 bases, with 13 bases between them. The whole variable domain, filled in from reference TRBV11-2 and TRBJ2-1, reads EAGVAQSPRYKIIEKRQSVAFWCNPISGHATLYWYQQILGQGPKLLIQFQNNGVVDDSQLPKDRFSAERLKGVDSTLKIQPAKLEDSAVYLCASSSRAKLYNEQFFGPGTRLTVL.

This clonotype occurred many times. This chain connects TRBV20-1 to TRBJ2-7; 12 bases align to TRBD1. J gave up 6 bases and V 6 bases, and 9 bases lay outside the gene matches. Germline lookup yields CDR1 DFQATT and CDR2 SNEGSKA (reference sequence). The CDR3 is made up of 14 amino acids. The CDR3 bases are TGCAGTGCCCCAGGGATGGGACAGGGGGCCGAGCAGTACTTC. Its protein is CSAPGMGQGAEQYF.